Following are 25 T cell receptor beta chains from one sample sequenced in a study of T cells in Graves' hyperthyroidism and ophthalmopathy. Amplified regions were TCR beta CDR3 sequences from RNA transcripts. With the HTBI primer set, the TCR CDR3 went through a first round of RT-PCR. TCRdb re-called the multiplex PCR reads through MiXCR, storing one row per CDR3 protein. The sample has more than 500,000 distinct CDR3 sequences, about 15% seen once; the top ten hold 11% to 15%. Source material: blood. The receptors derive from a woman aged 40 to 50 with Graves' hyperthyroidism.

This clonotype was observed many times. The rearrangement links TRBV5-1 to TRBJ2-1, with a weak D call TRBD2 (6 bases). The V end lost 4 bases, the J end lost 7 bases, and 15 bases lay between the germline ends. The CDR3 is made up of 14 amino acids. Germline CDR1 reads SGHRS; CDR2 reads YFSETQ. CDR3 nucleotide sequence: TGCGCCAGCAGCGCTCCGGAACGGGGGAATGAGCAGTTCTTC. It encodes CASSAPERGNEQFF.

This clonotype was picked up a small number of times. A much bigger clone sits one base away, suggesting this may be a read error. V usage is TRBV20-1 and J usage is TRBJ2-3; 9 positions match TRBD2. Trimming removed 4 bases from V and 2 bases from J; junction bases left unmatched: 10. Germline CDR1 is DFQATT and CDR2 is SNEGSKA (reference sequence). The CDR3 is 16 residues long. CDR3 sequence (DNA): TGCAGTGCTAAACCCTGGACTAGCGAGTTCACAGATACGCAGTATTTT. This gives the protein CSAKPWTSEFTDTQYF.

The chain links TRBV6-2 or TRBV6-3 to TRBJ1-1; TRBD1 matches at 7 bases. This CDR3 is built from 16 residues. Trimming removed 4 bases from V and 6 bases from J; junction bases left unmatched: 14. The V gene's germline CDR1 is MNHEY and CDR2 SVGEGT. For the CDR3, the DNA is TGTGCCAGCAGTTCCAACCCCGGACAGGCCGCACCTGAAGCTTTCTTT. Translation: CASSSNPGQAAPEAFF.

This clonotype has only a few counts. The DNA for the CDR3 is TGCAGTGCAATGCCGGGACACGGATCCTACGAGCAGTACTTC. This encodes CSAMPGHGSYEQYF. V gene TRBV20-1 combines with J gene TRBJ2-7; a possible D gene is TRBD1 (6 bases). The CDR3 consists of 14 residues. Germline V gene lookup returns CDR1 DFQATT and CDR2 SNEGSKA (reference sequence). The V end lost 6 bases, the J end lost 1 base, and 16 bases lay between the germline ends.

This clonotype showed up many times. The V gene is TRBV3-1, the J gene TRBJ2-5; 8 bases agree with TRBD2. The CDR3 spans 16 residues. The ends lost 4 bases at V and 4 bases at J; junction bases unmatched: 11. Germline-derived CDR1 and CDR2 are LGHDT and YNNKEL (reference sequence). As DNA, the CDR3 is TGTGCCAGCAGCCCCAGCAGCGGGAGTGGGGGAGAGACCCAGTACTTC. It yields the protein CASSPSSGSGGETQYF.

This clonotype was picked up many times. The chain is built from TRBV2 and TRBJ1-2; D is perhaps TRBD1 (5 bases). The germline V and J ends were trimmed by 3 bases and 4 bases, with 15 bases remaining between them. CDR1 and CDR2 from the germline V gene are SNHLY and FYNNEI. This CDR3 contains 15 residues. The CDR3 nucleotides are TGTGCCAGCAGTGACGCGGGGGTGAGGATCTATGGCTACACCTTC. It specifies CASSDAGVRIYGYTF.

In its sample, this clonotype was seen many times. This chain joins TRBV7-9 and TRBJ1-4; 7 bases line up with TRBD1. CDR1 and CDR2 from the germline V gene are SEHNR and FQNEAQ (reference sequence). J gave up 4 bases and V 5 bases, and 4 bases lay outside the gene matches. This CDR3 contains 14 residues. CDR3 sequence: CASSGGQLNEKLFF. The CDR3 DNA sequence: TGTGCCAGCAGCGGGGGACAGCTTAATGAAAAACTGTTTTTT.

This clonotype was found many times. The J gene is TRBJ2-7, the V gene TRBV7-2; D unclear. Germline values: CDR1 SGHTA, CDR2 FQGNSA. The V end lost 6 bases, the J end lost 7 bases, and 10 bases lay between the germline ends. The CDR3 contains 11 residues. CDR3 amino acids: CASRAGFEQYF. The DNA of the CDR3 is TGTGCCAGCAGGGCCGGCTTTGAGCAGTACTTC.

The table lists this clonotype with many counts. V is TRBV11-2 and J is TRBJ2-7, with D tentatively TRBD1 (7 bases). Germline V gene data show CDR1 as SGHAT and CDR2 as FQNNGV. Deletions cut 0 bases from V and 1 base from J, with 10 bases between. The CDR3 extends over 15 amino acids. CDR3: CASSLEAGGSYEQYF. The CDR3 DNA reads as TGTGCCAGCAGCTTAGAGGCAGGGGGGTCCTACGAGCAGTACTTC.

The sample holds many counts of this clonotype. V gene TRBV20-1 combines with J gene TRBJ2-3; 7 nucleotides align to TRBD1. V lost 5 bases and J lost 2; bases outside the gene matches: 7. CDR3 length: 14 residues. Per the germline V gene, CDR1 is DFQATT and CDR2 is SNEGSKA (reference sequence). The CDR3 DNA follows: TGCAGTGCTTCCCGGGACAGTTCCACAGATACGCAGTATTTT. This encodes CSASRDSSTDTQYF.

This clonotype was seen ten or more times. The CDR3 bases are TGTGCCTGGAGTGTGCTGGACCCCAGGAGTACGCAGTATTTT. Protein sequence: CAWSVLDPRSTQYF. This chain uses TRBV30 with TRBJ2-3; D ambiguous. Trimming pared 0 bases from V and 8 bases from J, leaving 15 bases between. Germline lookup yields CDR1 GTSNPN and CDR2 SVGIG (reference sequence). CDR3 length: 14 residues.

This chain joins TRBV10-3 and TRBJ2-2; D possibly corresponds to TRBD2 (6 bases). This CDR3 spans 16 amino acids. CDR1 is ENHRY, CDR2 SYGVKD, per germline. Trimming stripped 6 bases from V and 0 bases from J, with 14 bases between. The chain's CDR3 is CAIRGGDSANTGELFF. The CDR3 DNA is TGTGCCATCAGGGGGGGAGATTCCGCGAACACCGGGGAGCTGTTTTTT.

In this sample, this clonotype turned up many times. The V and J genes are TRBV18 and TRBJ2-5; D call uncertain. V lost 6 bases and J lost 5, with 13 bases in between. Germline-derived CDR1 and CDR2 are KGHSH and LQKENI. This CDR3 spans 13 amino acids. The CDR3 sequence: CASSQVPTETQYF. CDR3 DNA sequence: TGTGCCAGCTCGCAGGTCCCGACGGAGACCCAGTACTTC.

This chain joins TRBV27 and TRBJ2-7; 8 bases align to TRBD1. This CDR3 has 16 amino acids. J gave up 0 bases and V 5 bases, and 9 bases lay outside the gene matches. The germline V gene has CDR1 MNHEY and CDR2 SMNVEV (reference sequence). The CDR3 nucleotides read TGTGCCAGCAGTATTGGGACAGGCCTTATCTCCTACGAGCAGTACTTC. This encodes CASSIGTGLISYEQYF.

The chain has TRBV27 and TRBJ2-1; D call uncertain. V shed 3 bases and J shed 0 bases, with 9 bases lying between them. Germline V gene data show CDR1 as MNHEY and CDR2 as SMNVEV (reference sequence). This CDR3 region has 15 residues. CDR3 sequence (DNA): TGTGCCAGCAGTTTGCGCCCGGGCTCCTACAATGAGCAGTTCTTC. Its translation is CASSLRPGSYNEQFF.

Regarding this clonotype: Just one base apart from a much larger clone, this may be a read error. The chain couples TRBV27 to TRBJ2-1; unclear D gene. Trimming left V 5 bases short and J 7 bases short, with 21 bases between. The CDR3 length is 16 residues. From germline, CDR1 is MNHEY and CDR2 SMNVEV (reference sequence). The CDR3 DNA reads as TGTGCCAGCAGTCAAAGCAGGCCCGACGGTGGGAATGAGCAGTTCTTC. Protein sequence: CASSQSRPDGGNEQFF.

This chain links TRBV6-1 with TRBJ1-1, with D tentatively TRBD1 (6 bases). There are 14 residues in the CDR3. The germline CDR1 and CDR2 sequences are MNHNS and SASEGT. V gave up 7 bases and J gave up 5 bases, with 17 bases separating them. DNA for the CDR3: TGTGCCAGCACCTGGGGGCAGGGAGGGACTGAAGCTTTCTTT. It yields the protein CASTWGQGGTEAFF.

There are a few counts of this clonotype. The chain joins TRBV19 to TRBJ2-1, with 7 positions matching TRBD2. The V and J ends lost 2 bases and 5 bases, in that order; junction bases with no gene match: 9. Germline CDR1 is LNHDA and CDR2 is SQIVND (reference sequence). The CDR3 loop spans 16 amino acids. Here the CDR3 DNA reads TGTGCCAGTAGTATATTTGGCGGGAGAGCGGACAATGAGCAGTTCTTC. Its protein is CASSIFGGRADNEQFF.

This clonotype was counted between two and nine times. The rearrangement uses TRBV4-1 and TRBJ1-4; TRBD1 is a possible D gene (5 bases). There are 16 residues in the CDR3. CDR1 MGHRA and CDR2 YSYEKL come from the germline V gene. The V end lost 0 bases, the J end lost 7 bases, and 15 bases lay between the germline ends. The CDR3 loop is CASSQDLGTRSEKLFF. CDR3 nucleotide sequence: TGCGCCAGCAGCCAAGATCTGGGGACGCGGAGTGAAAAACTGTTTTTT.

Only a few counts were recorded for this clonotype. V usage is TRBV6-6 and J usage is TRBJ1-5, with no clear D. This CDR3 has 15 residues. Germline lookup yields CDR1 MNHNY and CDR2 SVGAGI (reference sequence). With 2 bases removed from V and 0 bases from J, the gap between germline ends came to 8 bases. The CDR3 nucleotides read TGTGCCAGCAGTTACGGAACAGATAGCAATCAGCCCCAGCATTTT. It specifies CASSYGTDSNQPQHF.

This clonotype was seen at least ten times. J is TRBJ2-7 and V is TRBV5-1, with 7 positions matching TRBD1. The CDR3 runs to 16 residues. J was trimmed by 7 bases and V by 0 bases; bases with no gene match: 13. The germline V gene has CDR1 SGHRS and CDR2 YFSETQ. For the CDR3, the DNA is TGCGCCAGCAGCTTGGGAAGGGACAGTTCCCCGGGTGAGCAGTACTTC. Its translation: CASSLGRDSSPGEQYF.

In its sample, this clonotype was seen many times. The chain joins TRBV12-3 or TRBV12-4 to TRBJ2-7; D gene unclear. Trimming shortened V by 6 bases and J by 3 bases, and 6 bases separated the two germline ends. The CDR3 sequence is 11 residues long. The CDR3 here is CASSSYYEQYF. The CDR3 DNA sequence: TGTGCCAGCAGCTCTTACTACGAGCAGTACTTC.

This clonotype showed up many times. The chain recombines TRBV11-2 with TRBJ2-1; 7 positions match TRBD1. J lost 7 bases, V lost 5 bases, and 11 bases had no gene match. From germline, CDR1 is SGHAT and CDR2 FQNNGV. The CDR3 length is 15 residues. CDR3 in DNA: TGTGCCAGCAGCCCTCTCAGGACAGGCCGGAATGAGCAGTTCTTC. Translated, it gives CASSPLRTGRNEQFF.

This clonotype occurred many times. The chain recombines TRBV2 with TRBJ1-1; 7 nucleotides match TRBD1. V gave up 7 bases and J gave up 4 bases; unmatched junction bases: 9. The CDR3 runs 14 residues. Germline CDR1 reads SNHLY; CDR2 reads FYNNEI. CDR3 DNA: TGTGCCAGCAAAATCCAGGGGGAAGGCACTGAAGCTTTCTTT. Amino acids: CASKIQGEGTEAFF.

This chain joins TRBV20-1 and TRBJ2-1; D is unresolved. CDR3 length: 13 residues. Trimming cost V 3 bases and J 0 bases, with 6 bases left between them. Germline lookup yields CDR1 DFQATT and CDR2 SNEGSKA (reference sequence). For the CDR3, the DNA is TGCAGTGCTAGTCGAAGCTCCTACAATGAGCAGTTCTTC. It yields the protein CSASRSSYNEQFF.